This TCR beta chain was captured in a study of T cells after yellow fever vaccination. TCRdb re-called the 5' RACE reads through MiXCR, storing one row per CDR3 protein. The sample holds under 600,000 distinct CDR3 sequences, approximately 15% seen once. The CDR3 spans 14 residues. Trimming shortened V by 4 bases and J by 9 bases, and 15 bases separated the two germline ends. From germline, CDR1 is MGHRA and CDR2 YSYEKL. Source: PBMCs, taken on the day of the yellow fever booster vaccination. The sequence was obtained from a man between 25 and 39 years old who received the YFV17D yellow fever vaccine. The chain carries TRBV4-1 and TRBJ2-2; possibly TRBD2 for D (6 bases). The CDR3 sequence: CASSRPTGGRELFF. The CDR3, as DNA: TGCGCCAGCAGCCGCCCGACCGGGGGAAGGGAGCTGTTTTTT.